Described below is a single T cell receptor beta chain sequence and its context. Its specificity is not known. The data derive from a study of OX40 agonist ivuxolimab in advanced cancers. Across the study: Averaging about 60 years in age, with a range of about 23 to 80, the cohort was approximately 87% male. Among those treated, three patients had partial responses, one with hepatocellular carcinoma and two with cutaneous melanoma. Findings and limits, study-wide: Normalized T-cell clonal expansion was also low in a subset of nonresponders.

At baseline, cycle 4 day 1, and cycle 7 day 1, blood was sampled. Trimming cost V 4 bases and J 5 bases; bases outside gene matches: 11. CDR3 size: 17 residues. Germline CDR1 reads MRHNA; CDR2 reads SNTAGT. The repertoire was sequenced with immunoSEQ multiplex PCR; TCRdb's copy has only in-frame clones and lacks some. The table records some 62,000 clones, under 95% of them present only once. The chain is built from TRBV6-4 and TRBJ2-1, with TRBD2 matching over 10 bases. The material sequenced was CD4+ or CD8+ T cells sorted from blood, taken in a trial of the OX40 agonist ivuxolimab. The receptor was derived from an adult with an advanced solid tumor such as melanoma, head and neck, liver or kidney cancer. The CDR3 DNA sequence: TGTGCCAGCAGTGTCTCGGCTAGCGGGGGTACCAACAATGAGCAGTTCTTC. Translating it yields CASSVSASGGTNNEQFF.